The 16 T cell receptor beta chains below all came from one sample that was sequenced in a study of blood T cell repertoires in COVID-19. Sequencing used immunoSEQ multiplex PCR; TCRdb keeps in-frame clones, though not all of them. Of approximately 100,000 clones in the sample, approximately 90% are singletons; the top ten hold about 18%. The sample was peripheral blood. These receptors were taken from a man aged 45-60 years with acute or convalescent COVID-19.

This chain uses TRBV7-2 with TRBJ1-1; 7 bases map to TRBD1. Germline V gene data show CDR1 as SGHTA and CDR2 as FQGNSA. The V and J ends lost 1 base and 3 bases, in that order; junction bases with no gene match: 5. CDR3 length: 15 amino acids. CDR3 nucleotide sequence: TGTGCCAGCAGCTTAGACAGGGGACGTTACACTGAAGCTTTCTTT. This codes for CASSLDRGRYTEAFF.

The chain links TRBV5-1 to TRBJ2-5, with 12 nucleotides matching TRBD2. The CDR3 totals 17 residues. V was clipped by 4 bases and J by 2 bases; unmatched bases: 9. Germline V lookup: CDR1 SGHRS, CDR2 YFSETQ. The CDR3 nucleotides read TGCGCCAGCAGCGTATCGGGACTAGCGGGTGAACAAGAGACCCAGTACTTC. This codes for CASSVSGLAGEQETQYF.

This sequence joins TRBV4-3 and TRBJ1-4, with D possibly TRBD1 on 5 matching bases. The CDR3 is 18 residues long. Germline V gene lookup returns CDR1 LGHNA and CDR2 YSLEER. Trimming shortened V by 0 bases and J by 3 bases, and 17 bases separated the two germline ends. CDR3 loop: CASSQELGGGLANEKLFF. As DNA, the CDR3 is TGCGCCAGCAGCCAAGAGCTGGGGGGAGGACTTGCTAATGAAAAACTGTTTTTT.

V and J are TRBV18 and TRBJ2-7; 9 bases are shared with TRBD1. The CDR3 is 15 residues long. V shed 4 bases and J 6 bases; nucleotides not matched to a gene: 10. Looked up from germline, CDR1 is KGHSH and CDR2 is LQKENI. CDR3 protein: CASSRPGQGLGEQYF. In DNA form, the CDR3 reads TGTGCCAGCTCACGTCCGGGACAGGGTTTGGGCGAGCAGTACTTC. Supplemented by reference TRBV18 and TRBJ2-7, the full variable domain reads NAGVMQNPRHLVRRRGQEARLRCSPMKGHSHVYWYRQLPEEGLKFMVYLQKENIIDESGMPKERFSAEFPKEGPSILRIQQVVRGDSAAYFCASSRPGQGLGEQYFGPGTRLTVT.

The genes are TRBV27 and TRBJ1-1; TRBD1 might be the D (6 bases). Trimming left V 0 bases short and J 1 base short, with 18 bases between. This CDR3 is built from 18 residues. Germline V gene data show CDR1 as MNHEY and CDR2 as SMNVEV (reference sequence). In nucleotides, the CDR3 is TGTGCCAGCAGTTTATCCCCAGGGGCCGCTACATGGAACACTGAAGCTTTCTTT. This encodes CASSLSPGAATWNTEAFF.

The chain links TRBV28 to TRBJ2-5, with TRBD2 matching over 7 bases. J was trimmed by 2 bases and V by 3 bases; bases with no gene match: 9. The CDR3 sequence is 16 residues long. CDR1 is MDHEN and CDR2 is SYDVKM in the germline V gene. CDR3 in DNA: TGTGCCAGCAGTTTCGGACCAGCGGGGTCACAAGAGACCCAGTACTTC. Its protein is CASSFGPAGSQETQYF.

The chain uses TRBV5-4 and TRBJ1-4; 8 nucleotides align to TRBD1. CDR1 is SGHNT, CDR2 YYREEE, per germline (reference sequence). The CDR3 runs to 14 residues. Germline trimming cut 4 bases from V and 8 bases from J; bases unmatched to any gene: 7. Here the CDR3 reads CASSPGQAGEKLFF. CDR3 sequence (DNA): TGTGCCAGCAGCCCGGGACAGGCAGGGGAAAAACTGTTTTTT.

The chain uses TRBV10-3 and TRBJ2-1, with TRBD2 as a possible D gene (6 bases). Germline values: CDR1 ENHRY, CDR2 SYGVKD. This CDR3 comprises 17 residues. V lost 4 bases and J 1 base, leaving 17 bases between the germline ends. CDR3 in DNA: TGTGCCATCAGTGGGGGGACTTTATCCGGTTCCTACAATGAGCAGTTCTTC. Protein sequence: CAISGGTLSGSYNEQFF.

This rearrangement joins TRBV6-1 to TRBJ1-5; maybe TRBD1 (5 bases). Germline-derived CDR1 and CDR2 are MNHNS and SASEGT. This CDR3 contains 16 residues. V was cut by 3 bases and J by 3 bases, with 15 bases left in between. The DNA for the CDR3 is TGTGCCAGCAGTGATTCCCCGACAGTCGACAATCAGCCCCAGCATTTT. It encodes CASSDSPTVDNQPQHF.

Written as DNA, the CDR3 is TGTGCCACGACAGGGGGCTTCCACGAGCAGTACTTC. This encodes CATTGGFHEQYF. The chain employs TRBV25-1 and TRBJ2-7; 10 bases agree with TRBD1. V trimming: 10 bases; J trimming: 5 bases; junction bases outside the gene matches: 5. This CDR3 contains 12 residues. The germline V gene has CDR1 MGHDK and CDR2 SYGVNS.

V usage is TRBV2 and J usage is TRBJ2-5, with 10 positions matching TRBD2. This CDR3 is built from 16 residues. V shed 8 bases, J shed 6 bases, and the junction held 15 bases outside the gene matches. CDR1 and CDR2 from the germline V gene are SNHLY and FYNNEI. The CDR3 region has the DNA TGTGCCAGCGGGGGAGGGTCGGGACTAGCGTGGCAGACCCAGTACTTC. It specifies CASGGGSGLAWQTQYF.

The chain links TRBV3-1 (or the pseudogene TRBV3-2) to TRBJ2-7, with no clear D. The CDR3 has 15 residues. Trimming removed 4 bases at V and 0 bases at J, with 13 bases between. Germline V gives CDR1 LGHDT, CDR2 YNNKEL (reference sequence). Written as DNA, the CDR3 is TGTGCCAGCAGCCCCCGTCAGTCAAGCTCCTACGAGCAGTACTTC. Its translation: CASSPRQSSSYEQYF.

This sequence joins TRBV5-1 and TRBJ1-2; weak D call: TRBD1 (6 bases). The length of the CDR3 is 12 residues. Germline CDR1 SGHRS, CDR2 YFSETQ. Trimming took 1 base from V and 6 from J, leaving 7 bases between them. CDR3 DNA sequence: TGCGCCAGCAGCTTGTCAGGGGATGGCTACACCTTC. Its translation: CASSLSGDGYTF.

The chain carries TRBV28 and TRBJ1-5; TRBD1 matches 9 bases. After removal of 4 bases from V and 2 bases from J, the junction contained 3 bases not matched to a gene. The CDR3 has 15 residues. Germline V gene sequence: CDR1 MDHEN, CDR2 SYDVKM. The CDR3 DNA reads as TGTGCCAGCAGTTCACAGGGGGCGGGCAATCAGCCCCAGCATTTT. It encodes CASSSQGAGNQPQHF. The variable domain in full, completed from reference TRBV28 and TRBJ1-5, reads DVKVTQSSRYLVKRTGEKVFLECVQDMDHENMFWYRQDPGLGLRLIYFSYDVKMKEKGDIPEGYSVSREKKERFSLILESASTNQTSMYLCASSSQGAGNQPQHFGDGTRLSIL.

This chain uses TRBV28 with TRBJ1-2, with 8 bases lining up with TRBD1. Per germline, CDR1 MDHEN and CDR2 SYDVKM. The CDR3 length is 15 residues. J gave up 4 bases and V 5 bases, and 9 bases lay outside the gene matches. The CDR3 DNA reads as TGTGCCAGCAGTCCCCGGACAGGGTCTGGCTATGGCTACACCTTC. Protein sequence: CASSPRTGSGYGYTF.

This clone was seen a few times. Here the CDR3 reads CASSPSSYGGYTF. The CDR3 coding sequence is TGTGCCAGCTCGCCCTCCTCATACGGGGGCTACACCTTC. The chain couples TRBV18 to TRBJ1-2; D call uncertain. CDR3 length: 13 amino acids. V was shortened by 6 bases and J by 8 bases, with 16 bases between the two germline ends. Germline V gene data show CDR1 as KGHSH and CDR2 as LQKENI.